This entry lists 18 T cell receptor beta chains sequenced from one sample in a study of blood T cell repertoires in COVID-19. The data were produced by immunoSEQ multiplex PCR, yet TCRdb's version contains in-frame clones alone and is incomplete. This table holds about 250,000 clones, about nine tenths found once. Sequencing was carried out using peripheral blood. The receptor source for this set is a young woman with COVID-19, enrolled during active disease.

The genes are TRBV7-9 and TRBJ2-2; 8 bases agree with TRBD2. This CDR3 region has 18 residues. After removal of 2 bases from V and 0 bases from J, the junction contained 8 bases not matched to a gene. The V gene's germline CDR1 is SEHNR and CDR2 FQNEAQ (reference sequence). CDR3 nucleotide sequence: TGTGCCAGCAGCTTACTAGCGGGCCCGATATCGAACACCGGGGAGCTGTTTTTT. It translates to CASSLLAGPISNTGELFF.

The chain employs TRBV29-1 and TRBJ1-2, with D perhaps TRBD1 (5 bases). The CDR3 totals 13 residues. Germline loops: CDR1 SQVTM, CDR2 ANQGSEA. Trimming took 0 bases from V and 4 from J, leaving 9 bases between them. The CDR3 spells CSVEEGAAYGYTF. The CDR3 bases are TGCAGCGTTGAAGAAGGGGCTGCCTATGGCTACACCTTC. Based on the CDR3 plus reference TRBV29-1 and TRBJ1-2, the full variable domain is SAVISQKPSRDICQRGTSLTIQCQVDSQVTMMFWYRQQPGQSLTLIATANQGSEATYESGFVIDKFPISRPNLTFSTLTVSNMSPEDSSIYLCSVEEGAAYGYTFGSGTRLTVV.

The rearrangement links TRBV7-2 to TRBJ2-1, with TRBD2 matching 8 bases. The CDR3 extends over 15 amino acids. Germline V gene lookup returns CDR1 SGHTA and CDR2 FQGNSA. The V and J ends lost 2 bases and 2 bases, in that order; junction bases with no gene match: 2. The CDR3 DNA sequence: TGTGCCAGCAGCTTATCAGCGGGAGCCTACAATGAGCAGTTCTTC. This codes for CASSLSAGAYNEQFF.

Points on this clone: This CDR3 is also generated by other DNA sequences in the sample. The CDR3 DNA reads as TGCGCCAGCAGCCCGGGACAGGGGACAGATACGCAGTATTTT. Translation gives CASSPGQGTDTQYF. The J gene is TRBJ2-3, the V gene TRBV5-1; 10 nucleotides align to TRBD1. Trimming at V came to 4 bases and at J to 3 bases, leaving 2 bases not matched to a gene. CDR1 is SGHRS and CDR2 is YFSETQ in the germline V gene. CDR3 length: 14 amino acids.

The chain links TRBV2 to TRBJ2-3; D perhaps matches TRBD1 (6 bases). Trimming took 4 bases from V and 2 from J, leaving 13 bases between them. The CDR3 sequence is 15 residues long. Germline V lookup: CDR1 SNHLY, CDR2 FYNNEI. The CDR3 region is CASSAGTIDTDTQYF. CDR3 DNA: TGTGCCAGCAGTGCCGGGACAATAGACACAGATACGCAGTATTTT.

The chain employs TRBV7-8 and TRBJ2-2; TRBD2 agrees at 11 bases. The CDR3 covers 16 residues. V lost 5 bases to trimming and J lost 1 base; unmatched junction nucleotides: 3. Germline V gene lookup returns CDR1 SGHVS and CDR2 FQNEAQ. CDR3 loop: CASSLGTSGNTGELFF. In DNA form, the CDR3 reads TGTGCCAGCAGCCTTGGGACTAGCGGGAACACCGGGGAGCTGTTTTTT.

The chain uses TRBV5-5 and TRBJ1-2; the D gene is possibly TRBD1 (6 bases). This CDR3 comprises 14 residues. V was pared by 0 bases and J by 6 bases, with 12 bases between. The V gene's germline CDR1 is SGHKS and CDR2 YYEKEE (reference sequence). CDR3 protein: CASSLVTGYNGYTF. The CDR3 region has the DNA TGTGCCAGCAGCTTGGTCACAGGGTATAATGGCTACACCTTC.

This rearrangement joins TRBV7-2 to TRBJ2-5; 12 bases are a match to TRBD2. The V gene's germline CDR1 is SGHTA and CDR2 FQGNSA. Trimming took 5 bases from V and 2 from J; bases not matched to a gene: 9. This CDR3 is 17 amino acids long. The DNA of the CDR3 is TGTGCCAGCAGCCTTATTGAGGGACTAGCGGGTCAAGAGACCCAGTACTTC. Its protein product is CASSLIEGLAGQETQYF.

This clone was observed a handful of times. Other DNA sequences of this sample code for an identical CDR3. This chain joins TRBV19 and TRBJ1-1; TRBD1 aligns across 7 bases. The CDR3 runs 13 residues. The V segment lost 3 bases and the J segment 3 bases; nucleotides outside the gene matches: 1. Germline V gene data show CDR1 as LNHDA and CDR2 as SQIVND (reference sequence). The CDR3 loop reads CASSIDRDTEAFF. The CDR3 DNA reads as TGTGCCAGTAGTATCGACAGGGACACTGAAGCTTTCTTT.

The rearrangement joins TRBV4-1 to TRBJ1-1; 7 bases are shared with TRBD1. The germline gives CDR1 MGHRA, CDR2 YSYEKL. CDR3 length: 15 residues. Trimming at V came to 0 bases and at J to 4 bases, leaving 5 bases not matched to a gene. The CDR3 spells CASSQDRQGGTEAFF. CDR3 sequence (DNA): TGCGCCAGCAGCCAAGATCGGCAGGGGGGCACTGAAGCTTTCTTT.

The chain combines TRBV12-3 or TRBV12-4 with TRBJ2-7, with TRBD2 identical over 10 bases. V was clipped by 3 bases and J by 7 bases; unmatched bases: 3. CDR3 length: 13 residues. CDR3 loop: CASSFVAGGEQYV. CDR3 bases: TGTGCCAGCAGTTTTGTAGCGGGAGGTGAGCAGTACGTC.

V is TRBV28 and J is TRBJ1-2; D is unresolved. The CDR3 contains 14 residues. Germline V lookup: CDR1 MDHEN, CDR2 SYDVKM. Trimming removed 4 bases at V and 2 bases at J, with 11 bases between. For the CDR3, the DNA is TGTGCCAGCAGTTATTCAGGAACCAACTATGGCTACACCTTC. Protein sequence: CASSYSGTNYGYTF.

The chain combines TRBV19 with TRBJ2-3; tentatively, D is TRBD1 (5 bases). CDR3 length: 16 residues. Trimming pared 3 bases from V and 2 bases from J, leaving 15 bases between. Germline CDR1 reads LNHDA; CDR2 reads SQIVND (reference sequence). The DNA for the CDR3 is TGTGCCAGTAGTATCATCTTAGGGGCAGCCACAGATACGCAGTATTTT. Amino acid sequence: CASSIILGAATDTQYF.

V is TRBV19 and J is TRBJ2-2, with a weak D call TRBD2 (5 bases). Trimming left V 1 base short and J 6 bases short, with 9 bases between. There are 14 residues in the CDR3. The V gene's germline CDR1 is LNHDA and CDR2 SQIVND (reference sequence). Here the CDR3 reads CASSIAGRAGELFF. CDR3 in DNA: TGTGCCAGTAGTATAGCGGGAAGGGCCGGGGAGCTGTTTTTT.

The CDR3 here is CASSATARIENTIYF. Written as DNA, the CDR3 is TGTGCCAGCAGCGCAACTGCGCGTATTGAAAACACCATATATTTT. The rearrangement links TRBV9 to TRBJ1-3, with D uncertain. The CDR3 is 15 residues long. Germline V gene sequence: CDR1 SGDLS, CDR2 YYNGEE. Trimming removed 3 bases at V and 6 bases at J, with 16 bases between.

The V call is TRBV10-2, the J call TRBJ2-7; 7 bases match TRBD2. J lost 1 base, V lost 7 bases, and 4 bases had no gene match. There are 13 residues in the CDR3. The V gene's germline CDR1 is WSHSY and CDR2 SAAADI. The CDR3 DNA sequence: TGCGCCAGCACAGGGACTATTTCCTACGAGCAGTACTTC. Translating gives CASTGTISYEQYF.

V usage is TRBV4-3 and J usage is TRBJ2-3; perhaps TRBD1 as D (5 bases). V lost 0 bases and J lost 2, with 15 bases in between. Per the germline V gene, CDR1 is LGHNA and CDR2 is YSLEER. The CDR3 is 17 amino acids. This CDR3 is CASSQDPKTEVTDTQYF. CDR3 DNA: TGCGCCAGCAGCCAAGATCCCAAGACAGAAGTCACAGATACGCAGTATTTT.

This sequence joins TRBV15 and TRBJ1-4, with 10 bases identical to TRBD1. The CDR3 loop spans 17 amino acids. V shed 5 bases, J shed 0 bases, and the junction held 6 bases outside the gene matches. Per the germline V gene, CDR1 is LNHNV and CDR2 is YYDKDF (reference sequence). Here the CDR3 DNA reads TGTGCCACCAGCCCGCGACAGGGGGCTGCAACTAATGAAAAACTGTTTTTT. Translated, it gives CATSPRQGAATNEKLFF.